This T cell receptor (beta chain) was profiled in a study of T cells after yellow fever vaccination. Study results and caveats: Weaker, the secondary response peaked sooner, at day 5 versus 15.

The TCR cDNA carried a universal primer site and UMIs from 5'RACE template switching. MiXCR, run by TCRdb on the 5' RACE reads, gives a single entry per CDR3 protein. The data hold some 500,000 distinct CDR3 sequences, with roughly 14% observed a single time. Points on this clonotype: Its antigen is as yet unknown.

Trimming shortened V by 2 bases and J by 0 bases, and 11 bases separated the two germline ends. The CDR3 has 16 residues. CDR1 is SNHLY and CDR2 is FYNNEI in the germline V gene. The J gene is TRBJ2-1, the V gene TRBV2; D might be TRBD2 (5 bases). The clonotype comes from a man under 40 who received the YFV17D yellow fever vaccine. The sample consisted of PBMCs, taken on the day of the yellow fever booster vaccination. The CDR3 is CASSERGTSSYNEQFF. In DNA, the CDR3 is TGTGCCAGCAGTGAACGAGGTACTAGCTCCTACAATGAGCAGTTCTTC.